This paragraph reports one TCR beta chain. Its matching antigen is unknown. The sample originates from a study of cytomegalovirus exposure and HLA in healthy donors. The table came from immunoSEQ multiplex PCR; TCRdb's copy has only in-frame clones and leaves some out. The data show about 160,000 clones, 86% seen once. Findings of the study overall: The study listed under 200 cytomegalovirus-associated TCR beta chains.

CDR3 length: 13 residues. Trimming at V came to 8 bases and at J to 7 bases, leaving 6 bases not matched to a gene. Looked up from germline, CDR1 is WSHSY and CDR2 is SAAADI. Sequencing was carried out using PBMCs. V usage is TRBV10-2 and J usage is TRBJ2-1, with 9 nucleotides matching TRBD1. The receptor was derived from a woman aged 18-29 years in good health and CMV-seronegative. This chain's CDR3 is CASGDRAINEQFF. The DNA for the CDR3 is TGCGCCAGCGGGGACAGGGCAATAAATGAGCAGTTCTTC.